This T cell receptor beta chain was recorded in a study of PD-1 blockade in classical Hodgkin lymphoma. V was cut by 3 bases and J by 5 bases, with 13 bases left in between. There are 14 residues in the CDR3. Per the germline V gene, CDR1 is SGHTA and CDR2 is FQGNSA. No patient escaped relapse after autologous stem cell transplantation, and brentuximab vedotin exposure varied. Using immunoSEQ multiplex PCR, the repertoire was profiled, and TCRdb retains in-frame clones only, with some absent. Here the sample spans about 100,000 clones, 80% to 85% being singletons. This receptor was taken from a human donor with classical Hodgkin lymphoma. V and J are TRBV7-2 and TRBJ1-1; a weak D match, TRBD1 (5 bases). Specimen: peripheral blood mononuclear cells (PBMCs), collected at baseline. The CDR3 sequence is CASSFVQGGTEAFF. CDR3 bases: TGTGCCAGCAGCTTTGTGCAGGGCGGGACTGAAGCTTTCTTT.